This T cell receptor beta chain was documented in a study of cytomegalovirus exposure and HLA in healthy donors. Overall study results and limits: Association of a missense DCLRE1C variant with TCR beta V- and J-gene trimming was reported in a later analysis.

Germline values: CDR1 SGHRS, CDR2 YFSETQ. The CDR3 covers 18 residues. Unmatched junction bases numbered 9, after V lost 2 bases and J lost 1 base. The PCR had 60 Vbeta and 13 Jbeta primers. Produced via immunoSEQ multiplex PCR; TCRdb's table is partial and in-frame only. The repertoire consists of 90,000 to 120,000 clones, with roughly 69% occurring once and the leading ten covering more than 2%. Points on this clone: Its antigen is unknown.

The chain couples TRBV5-1 to TRBJ2-2, with 9 bases fitting TRBD1. This TCR was sampled from a man between 50 and 59 years old in good health and CMV-seropositive. Material for sequencing was PBMCs. CDR3 DNA: TGCGCCAGCAGCTTATCGAGAACGGGACAGGGGAACACCGGGGAGCTGTTTTTT. Amino acid sequence: CASSLSRTGQGNTGELFF.